What follows is one TCR beta chain and its context. Antigen specificity is unknown. Patients chosen for sequencing had CD8+CD57+ cells that had expanded, as shown by flow cytometry. Patients, without exception, had severe acquired aplastic anemia. Blood sampling was performed on the patients, and none of them had received therapy by then. The record originates from a study of CD8+CD57+ T cells in acquired aplastic anemia. General study findings and limits: Roughly 30 CD8+ CDR3 sequences occurred in both the patients and the controls.

Genomic DNA constituted the template upon which TCR beta VDJ and CDR3 profiling was performed. TCRdb re-derived calls from the reads in MiXCR, one entry per CDR3 protein. The sample has approximately 180,000 distinct CDR3 sequences, approximately 48% seen once; the top ten hold roughly 1.8%. The sequenced material came from sorted CD4+, CD8+, or CD8+CD57+ T cells (not recorded which) from PBMCs. The TCR comes from a human donor with aplastic anemia.

CDR3 amino acids: CASTARGYEQYF. CDR3 nucleotides: TGTGCCAGCACCGCGCGGGGCTACGAGCAGTACTTC. V gene TRBV13 combines with J gene TRBJ2-7; D is possibly TRBD2 (6 bases). CDR1 is PRHDT, CDR2 FYEKMQ, per germline (reference sequence). Trimming took 7 bases from V and 3 from J, leaving 10 bases between them. The CDR3 consists of 12 residues.